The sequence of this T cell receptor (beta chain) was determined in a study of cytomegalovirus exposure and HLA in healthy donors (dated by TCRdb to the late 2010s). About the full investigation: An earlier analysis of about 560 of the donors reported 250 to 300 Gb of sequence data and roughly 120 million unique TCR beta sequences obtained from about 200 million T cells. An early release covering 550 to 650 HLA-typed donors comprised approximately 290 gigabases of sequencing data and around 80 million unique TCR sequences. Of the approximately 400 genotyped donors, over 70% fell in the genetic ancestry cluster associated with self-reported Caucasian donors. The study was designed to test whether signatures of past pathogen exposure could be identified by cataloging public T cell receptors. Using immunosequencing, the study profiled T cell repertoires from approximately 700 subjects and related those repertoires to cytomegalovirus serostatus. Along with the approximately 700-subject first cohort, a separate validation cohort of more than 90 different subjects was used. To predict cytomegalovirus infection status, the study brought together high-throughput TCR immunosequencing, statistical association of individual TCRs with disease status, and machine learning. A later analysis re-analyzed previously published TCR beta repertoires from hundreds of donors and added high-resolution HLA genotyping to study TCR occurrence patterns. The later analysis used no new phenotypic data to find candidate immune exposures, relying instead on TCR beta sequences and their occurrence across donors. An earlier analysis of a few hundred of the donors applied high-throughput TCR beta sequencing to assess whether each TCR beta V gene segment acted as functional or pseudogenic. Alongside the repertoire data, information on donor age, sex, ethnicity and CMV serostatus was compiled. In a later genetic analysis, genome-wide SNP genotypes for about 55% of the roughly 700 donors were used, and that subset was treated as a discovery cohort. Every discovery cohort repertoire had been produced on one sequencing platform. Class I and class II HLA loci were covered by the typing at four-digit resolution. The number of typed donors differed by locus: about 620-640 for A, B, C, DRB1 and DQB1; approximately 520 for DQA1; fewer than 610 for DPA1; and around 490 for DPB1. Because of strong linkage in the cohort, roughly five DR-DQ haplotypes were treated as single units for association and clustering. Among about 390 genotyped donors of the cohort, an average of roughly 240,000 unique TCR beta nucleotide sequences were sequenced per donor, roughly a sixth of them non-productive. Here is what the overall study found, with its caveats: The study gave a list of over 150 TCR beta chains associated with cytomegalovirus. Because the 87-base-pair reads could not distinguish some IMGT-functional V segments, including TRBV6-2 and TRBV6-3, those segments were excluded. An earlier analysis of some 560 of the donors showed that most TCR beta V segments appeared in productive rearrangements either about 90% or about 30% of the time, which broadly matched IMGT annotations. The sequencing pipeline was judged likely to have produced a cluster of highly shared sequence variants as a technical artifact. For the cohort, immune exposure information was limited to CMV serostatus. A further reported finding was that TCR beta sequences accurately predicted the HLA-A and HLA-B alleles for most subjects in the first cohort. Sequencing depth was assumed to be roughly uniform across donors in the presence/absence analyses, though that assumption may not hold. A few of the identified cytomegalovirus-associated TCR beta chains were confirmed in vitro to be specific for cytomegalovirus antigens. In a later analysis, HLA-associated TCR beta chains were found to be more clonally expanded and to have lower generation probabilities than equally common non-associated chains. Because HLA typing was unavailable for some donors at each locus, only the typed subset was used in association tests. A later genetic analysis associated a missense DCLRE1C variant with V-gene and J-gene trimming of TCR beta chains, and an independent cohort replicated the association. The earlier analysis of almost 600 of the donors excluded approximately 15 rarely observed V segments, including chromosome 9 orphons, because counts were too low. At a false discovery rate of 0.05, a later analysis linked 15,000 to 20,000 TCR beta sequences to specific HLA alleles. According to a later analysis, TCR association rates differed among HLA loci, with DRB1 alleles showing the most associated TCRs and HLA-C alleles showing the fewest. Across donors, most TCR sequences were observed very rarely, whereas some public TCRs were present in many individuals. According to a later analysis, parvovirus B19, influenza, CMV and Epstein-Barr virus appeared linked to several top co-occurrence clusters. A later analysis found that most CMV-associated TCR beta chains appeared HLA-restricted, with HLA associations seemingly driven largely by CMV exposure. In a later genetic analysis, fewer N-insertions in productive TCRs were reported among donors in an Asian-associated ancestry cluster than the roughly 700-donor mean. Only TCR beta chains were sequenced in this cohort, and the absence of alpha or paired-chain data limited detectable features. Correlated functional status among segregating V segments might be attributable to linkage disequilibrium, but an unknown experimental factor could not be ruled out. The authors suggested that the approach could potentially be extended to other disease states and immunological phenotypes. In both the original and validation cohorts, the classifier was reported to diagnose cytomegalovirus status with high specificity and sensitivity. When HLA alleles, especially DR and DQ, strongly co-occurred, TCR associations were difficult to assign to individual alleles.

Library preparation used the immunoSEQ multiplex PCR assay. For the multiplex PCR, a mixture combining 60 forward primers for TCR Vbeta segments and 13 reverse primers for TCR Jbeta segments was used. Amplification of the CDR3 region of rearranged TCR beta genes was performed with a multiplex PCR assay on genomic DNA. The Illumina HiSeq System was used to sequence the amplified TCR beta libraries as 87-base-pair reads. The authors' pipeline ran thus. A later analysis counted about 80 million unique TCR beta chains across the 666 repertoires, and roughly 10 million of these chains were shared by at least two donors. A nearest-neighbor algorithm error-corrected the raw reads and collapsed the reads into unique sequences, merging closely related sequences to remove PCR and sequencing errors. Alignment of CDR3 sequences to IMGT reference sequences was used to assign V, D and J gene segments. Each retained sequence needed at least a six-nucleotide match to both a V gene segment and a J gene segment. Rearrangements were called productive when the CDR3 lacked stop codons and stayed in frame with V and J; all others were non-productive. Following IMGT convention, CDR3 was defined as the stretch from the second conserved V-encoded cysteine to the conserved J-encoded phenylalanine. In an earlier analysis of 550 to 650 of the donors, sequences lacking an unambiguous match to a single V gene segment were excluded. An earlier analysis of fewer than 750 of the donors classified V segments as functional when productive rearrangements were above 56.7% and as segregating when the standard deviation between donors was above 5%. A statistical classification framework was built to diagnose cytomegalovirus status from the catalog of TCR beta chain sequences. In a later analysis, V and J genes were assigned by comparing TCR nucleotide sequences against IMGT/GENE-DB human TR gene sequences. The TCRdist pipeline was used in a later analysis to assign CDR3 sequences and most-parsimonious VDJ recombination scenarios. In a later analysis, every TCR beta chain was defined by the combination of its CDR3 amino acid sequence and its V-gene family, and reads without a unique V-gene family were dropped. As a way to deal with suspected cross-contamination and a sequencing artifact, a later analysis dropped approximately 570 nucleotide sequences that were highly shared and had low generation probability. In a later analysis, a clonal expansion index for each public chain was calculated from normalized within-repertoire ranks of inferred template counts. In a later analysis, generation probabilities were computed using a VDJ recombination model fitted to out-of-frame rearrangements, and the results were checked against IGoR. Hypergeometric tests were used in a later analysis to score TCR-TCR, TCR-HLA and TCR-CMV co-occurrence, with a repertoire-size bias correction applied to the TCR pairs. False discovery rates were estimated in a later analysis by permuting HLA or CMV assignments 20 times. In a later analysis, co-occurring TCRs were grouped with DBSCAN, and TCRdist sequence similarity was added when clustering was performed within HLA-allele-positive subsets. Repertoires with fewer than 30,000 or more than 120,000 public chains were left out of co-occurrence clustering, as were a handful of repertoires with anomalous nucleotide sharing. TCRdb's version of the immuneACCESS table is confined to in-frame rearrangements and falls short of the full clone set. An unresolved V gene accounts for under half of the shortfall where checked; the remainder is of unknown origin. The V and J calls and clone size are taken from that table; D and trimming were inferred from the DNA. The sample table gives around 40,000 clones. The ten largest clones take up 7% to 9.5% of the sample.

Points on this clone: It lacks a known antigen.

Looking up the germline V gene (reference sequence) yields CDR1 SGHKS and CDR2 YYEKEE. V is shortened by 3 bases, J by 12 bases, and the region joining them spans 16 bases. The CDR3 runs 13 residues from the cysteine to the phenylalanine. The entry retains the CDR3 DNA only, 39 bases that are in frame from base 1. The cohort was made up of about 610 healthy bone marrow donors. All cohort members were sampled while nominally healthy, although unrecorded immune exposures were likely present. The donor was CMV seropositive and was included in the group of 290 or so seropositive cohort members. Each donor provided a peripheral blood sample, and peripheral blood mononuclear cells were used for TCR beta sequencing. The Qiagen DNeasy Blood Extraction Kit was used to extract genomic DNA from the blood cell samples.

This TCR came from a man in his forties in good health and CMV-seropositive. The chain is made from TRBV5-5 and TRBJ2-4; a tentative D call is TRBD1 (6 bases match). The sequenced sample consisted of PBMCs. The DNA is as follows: TGTGCCAGCAGCTCTCTCCCGGGCAGGGGTCAGTACTTC. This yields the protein CASSSLPGRGQYF. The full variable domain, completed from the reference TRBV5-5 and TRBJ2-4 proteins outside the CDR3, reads DAGVTQSPTHLIKTRGQQVTLRCSPISGHKSVSWYQQVLGQGPQFIFQYYEKEERGRGNFPDRFSARQFPNYSSELNVNALLLGDSALYLCASSSLPGRGQYFGAGTRLSVL.